Listed below are T cell receptor beta chains from one sample, sequenced in a study of OX40 agonist ivuxolimab in advanced cancers. Measured with immunoSEQ multiplex PCR; TCRdb has only the in-frame clones, and not every one. Among around 56,000 clones, around nine tenths were seen once, and the ten largest hold about 1.1%. This material consisted of CD4+ or CD8+ T cells sorted from blood, taken in a trial of the OX40 agonist ivuxolimab. These receptors all stem from an adult with an advanced solid tumor such as melanoma, head and neck, liver or kidney cancer. CDR3s include the opening cysteine and the closing phenylalanine or tryptophan. A D gene is named only where the DNA matches it firmly. Part of the rows lack a size; the others show once, few, many or a class for expanded clones.

TRBV14	TRBJ1-4	-	TRBD1	CASSPTGRVEKLFF	TGTGCCAGCAGCCCGACAGGGCGGGTTGAAAAACTGTTTTTT
TRBV18	TRBJ2-1	-	-	CASSAFTQTQPNEQFF	TGTGCCAGCTCAGCGTTCACGCAGACCCAACCAAATGAGCAGTTCTTC
TRBV7-9	TRBJ2-1	-	-	CASSLSGWGNEQFF	TGTGCCAGCAGCTTATCGGGGTGGGGAAATGAGCAGTTCTTC
TRBV28	TRBJ2-3	-	TRBD2	CASSELAGGPVGDTQYF	TGTGCCAGCAGTGAACTAGCGGGAGGGCCTGTTGGAGATACGCAGTATTTT
TRBV5-1	TRBJ2-7	-	-	CASSFGPPRGEQYF	TGCGCCAGCAGCTTCGGACCCCCTCGGGGCGAGCAGTACTTC
TRBV19	TRBJ2-1	-	-	CASSEERGSLNEQFF	TGTGCCAGTAGTGAGGAGCGAGGGTCCTTGAATGAGCAGTTCTTC
TRBV6-7	TRBJ2-7	-	TRBD2	CASSYACGGAPYEQYF	TGTGCCAGCAGTTACGCCTGCGGGGGAGCCCCCTACGAGCAGTACTTC
TRBV28	TRBJ2-7	-	-	CASSSPGNMSYEQYF	TGTGCCAGCAGCTCCCCCGGGAATATGTCCTACGAGCAGTACTTC
TRBV27	TRBJ2-1	-	TRBD2	CASSPRTSAAYNEQFF	TGTGCCAGCAGTCCCCGGACTAGCGCTGCCTACAATGAGCAGTTCTTC
TRBV9	TRBJ2-7	-	TRBD1	CASSFRTGGNYEQYF	TGTGCCAGCAGCTTTAGGACAGGGGGGAATTACGAGCAGTACTTC
TRBV5-1	TRBJ2-3	-	TRBD2	CASSWGSGSTDTQYF	TGCGCCAGCAGCTGGGGTAGCGGGAGCACAGATACGCAGTATTTT
TRBV6-1	TRBJ2-1	once	-	CASRNFASSYNEQFF	TGTGCCAGCAGAAATTTCGCCAGCTCCTACAATGAGCAGTTCTTC
TRBV18	TRBJ2-5	-	-	CASSPIRETQYF	TGTGCCAGCTCACCCATAAGGGAGACCCAGTACTTC
TRBV28	TRBJ2-1	-	-	CASSLRKSSAEQFF	TGTGCCAGCAGTTTGCGCAAGAGTTCAGCTGAGCAGTTCTTC
TRBV6-4	TRBJ2-1	-	-	CASSPGPTYNEQFF	TGTGCCAGCAGTCCGGGACCTACCTACAATGAGCAGTTCTTC
TRBV5-1	TRBJ1-2	-	TRBD1	CASSLDGTGNYGYTF	TGCGCCAGCAGCTTGGACGGGACAGGGAACTATGGCTACACCTTC
TRBV5-4	TRBJ2-1	once	-	CASSPPVKVGNEQFF	TGTGCCAGCAGCCCCCCTGTGAAAGTGGGGAATGAGCAGTTCTTC
TRBV4-1	TRBJ2-2	-	TRBD1	CASSPNRGDTGELFF	TGCGCCAGCAGCCCCAACAGGGGTGACACCGGGGAGCTGTTTTTT
TRBV19	TRBJ2-7	-	-	CASSPDLSYEQYF	TGTGCCAGTAGTCCGGACCTCTCCTACGAGCAGTACTTC
TRBV10-3	TRBJ2-1	once	-	CAISESGGTVSGEQFF	TGTGCCATCAGTGAGTCCGGAGGGACAGTCTCTGGTGAGCAGTTCTTC
TRBV11-3	TRBJ2-1	-	-	CASSSRMGEQFF	TGTGCCAGCAGCTCCAGAATGGGTGAGCAGTTCTTC
TRBV11-2	TRBJ2-3	-	-	CASSSFRDHAGDTQYF	TGTGCCAGCAGCTCGTTCCGGGACCACGCTGGAGATACGCAGTATTTT